This entry lists 32 T cell receptor beta chains sequenced from one sample in a study of technical replicates of blood from a few donors. TCRdb keeps only in-frame clones here, not all; method: immunoSEQ multiplex PCR. The table lists some 87,000 clones, 92% of them singletons. What was sequenced was T cells isolated from PBMCs. The receptors were gathered from a human donor in good health.

V gene TRBV6-5 combines with J gene TRBJ2-1; D ambiguous. The length of the CDR3 is 16 residues. V shed 3 bases and J shed 9 bases, with 21 bases lying between them. Germline lookup yields CDR1 MNHEY and CDR2 SVGAGI. In DNA, the CDR3 is TGTGCCAGCAGTTATTTAAGACACGGTAGTGTGGTTGAGCAGTTCTTC. This gives the protein CASSYLRHGSVVEQFF.

The chain recombines TRBV5-6 with TRBJ1-5; a weak D match, TRBD1 (6 bases). CDR3 length: 15 amino acids. Trimming removed 0 bases from V and 3 bases from J, with 10 bases in between. From germline, CDR1 is SGHDT and CDR2 YYEEEE. In DNA, the CDR3 is TGTGCCAGCAGCTTGGGAGGGGGTAACAATCAGCCCCAGCATTTT. It translates to CASSLGGGNNQPQHF. Filled out from reference TRBV5-6 and TRBJ1-5, the complete variable domain reads DAGVTQSPTHLIKTRGQQVTLRCSPKSGHDTVSWYQQALGQGPQFIFQYYEEEERQRGNFPDRFSGHQFPNYSSELNVNALLLGDSALYLCASSLGGGNNQPQHFGDGTRLSIL.

J is TRBJ1-1 and V is TRBV5-1, with 7 bases lining up with TRBD1. CDR1 is SGHRS and CDR2 is YFSETQ in the germline V gene. V gave up 3 bases and J gave up 3 bases; unmatched junction bases: 5. The CDR3 sequence is 14 residues long. The CDR3 bases are TGCGCCAGCAGCTCTTATACAGGGGACACTGAAGCTTTCTTT. Encoded protein: CASSSYTGDTEAFF.

The V and J genes are TRBV28 and TRBJ1-2; 9 nucleotides match TRBD1. Germline V gives CDR1 MDHEN, CDR2 SYDVKM. The CDR3 has 12 amino acids. After removal of 10 bases from V and 8 bases from J, the junction contained 8 bases not matched to a gene. The chain's CDR3 is CAIPSGQGGYTF. In nucleotides, the CDR3 is TGTGCCATCCCCTCGGGACAGGGAGGCTACACCTTC.

The chain uses TRBV13 and TRBJ2-5; 12 positions agree with TRBD2. CDR1 PRHDT and CDR2 FYEKMQ come from the germline V gene (reference sequence). Trimming removed 5 bases from V and 4 bases from J; junction bases left unmatched: 8. The CDR3 has 16 amino acids. The CDR3 spells CASSPPLAGGGETQYF. The CDR3 bases are TGTGCCAGCAGCCCCCCACTAGCGGGAGGAGGAGAGACCCAGTACTTC.

The chain combines TRBV5-1 with TRBJ2-7, with 9 nucleotides matching TRBD2. J was trimmed by 1 base and V by 1 base; bases with no gene match: 12. CDR1 and CDR2 from the germline V gene are SGHRS and YFSETQ. The CDR3 is 18 residues long. CDR3 in amino acids: CASSLSASGNSRSYEQYF. The CDR3, as DNA: TGCGCCAGCAGCTTGTCAGCTAGCGGGAATAGTAGGTCCTACGAGCAGTACTTC.

The chain employs TRBV28 and TRBJ1-5, with D maybe TRBD1 (5 bases). CDR3 size: 13 residues. Germline-derived CDR1 and CDR2 are MDHEN and SYDVKM. V was trimmed by 3 bases and J by 9 bases, leaving 12 bases between them. The CDR3 DNA follows: TGTGCCAGCAGTTTCAGGGCAGGGCCGCCCCAGCATTTT. This encodes CASSFRAGPPQHF.

The V call is TRBV19, the J call TRBJ1-5; perhaps TRBD1 as D (5 bases). From germline, CDR1 is LNHDA and CDR2 SQIVND (reference sequence). V dropped 4 bases and J dropped 3 bases, with 7 bases sitting between them. CDR3 size: 13 residues. The CDR3 DNA follows: TGTGCCAGTAGTACAGGGTTCAATCAGCCCCAGCATTTT. The encoded protein is CASSTGFNQPQHF.

The chain has TRBV5-4 and TRBJ2-7; 10 bases map to TRBD1. The CDR3 has 13 amino acids. Unmatched junction bases numbered 7, after V lost 5 bases and J lost 8 bases. Germline V gene data show CDR1 as SGHNT and CDR2 as YYREEE (reference sequence). The DNA of the CDR3 is TGTGCCAGCAGAAGACAGGGGGCTTTTCAGCAGTACTTC. Translated: CASRRQGAFQQYF.

The chain is built from TRBV14 and TRBJ2-1; D possibly corresponds to TRBD1 (7 bases). Trimming took 0 bases from V and 2 from J, leaving 17 bases between them. CDR1 SGHDN and CDR2 FVKESK come from the germline V gene. The CDR3 runs 18 residues. The CDR3, as DNA: TGTGCCAGCAGCCAAGATCTGGCAGGGGGGTCCCCCTACAATGAGCAGTTCTTC. As protein: CASSQDLAGGSPYNEQFF.

This clone was detected only a few times. CDR3 DNA: TGTGCCAGCAGCTTACAGGCGAACACCGGGGAGCTGTTTTTT. Translating gives CASSLQANTGELFF. The chain carries TRBV7-3 and TRBJ2-2; D uncertain. Looked up from germline, CDR1 is SGHTA and CDR2 is FQGTGA. The length of the CDR3 is 14 residues. V lost 2 bases to trimming and J lost 0 bases, with 4 bases between them.

The chain employs TRBV2 and TRBJ1-5, with a tentative D call TRBD1 (5 bases). The CDR3 consists of 12 residues. V dropped 9 bases and J dropped 7 bases, with 13 bases sitting between them. The germline V gene encodes CDR1 SNHLY and CDR2 FYNNEI. The CDR3 sequence: CASWGGTQPQHF. Here the CDR3 DNA reads TGTGCCAGTTGGGGGGGGACCCAGCCCCAGCATTTT.

The V and J genes are TRBV5-6 and TRBJ2-7, with a weak D call TRBD2 (5 bases). The V gene's germline CDR1 is SGHDT and CDR2 YYEEEE. With 1 base removed from V and 6 bases from J, the gap between germline ends came to 14 bases. The CDR3 is 14 residues long. The DNA of the CDR3 is TGTGCCAGCAGCTTGTCCCCTAGAGGGAGCGAGCAGTACTTC. Protein product: CASSLSPRGSEQYF.

This rearrangement joins TRBV2 to TRBJ1-1, with 9 bases lining up with TRBD1. The V segment lost 2 bases and the J segment 6 bases; nucleotides outside the gene matches: 7. Germline V gives CDR1 SNHLY, CDR2 FYNNEI. CDR3 length: 15 amino acids. CDR3 sequence: CASSESRDRAPEAFF. DNA for the CDR3: TGTGCCAGCAGTGAATCCCGGGACAGGGCCCCTGAAGCTTTCTTT.

The V gene is TRBV5-1, the J gene TRBJ1-4; no clear D. CDR3 length: 14 residues. Trimming pared 2 bases from V and 3 bases from J, leaving 8 bases between. Germline lookup yields CDR1 SGHRS and CDR2 YFSETQ. The DNA of the CDR3 is TGCGCCAGCAGCTTCGAGGTGGCTAATGAAAAACTGTTTTTT. Encoded protein: CASSFEVANEKLFF.

The chain combines TRBV7-9 with TRBJ2-2; tentatively, D is TRBD1 (6 bases). CDR1 and CDR2 from the germline V gene are SEHNR and FQNEAQ (reference sequence). The CDR3 covers 14 residues. Between the trimmed V and J ends, which lost 10 bases and 0 bases, there was a span of 12 bases. CDR3 sequence reads: CATQTGSNTGELFF. CDR3 DNA: TGTGCCACCCAGACAGGTTCGAACACCGGGGAGCTGTTTTTT.

The rearrangement uses TRBV11-3 and TRBJ2-3, with TRBD1 matching 11 bases. The CDR3 loop spans 16 amino acids. J gave up 3 bases and V 5 bases, and 7 bases lay outside the gene matches. From germline, CDR1 is SGHNT and CDR2 YENEEA. In DNA form, the CDR3 reads TGTGCCAGCAGCGCCAGAGGGACAGGGGGGACAGATACGCAGTATTTT. This sequence encodes CASSARGTGGTDTQYF.

J is TRBJ2-7 and V is TRBV27; TRBD2 agrees at 11 bases. CDR3 length: 16 residues. Germline V gives CDR1 MNHEY, CDR2 SMNVEV (reference sequence). The V gene end was trimmed by 4 bases and the J gene end by 3 bases; junction bases not matched to a gene: 8. CDR3 sequence reads: CASSSFTSGSSYEQYF. CDR3 nucleotides: TGTGCCAGCAGTTCATTCACTAGCGGGAGTAGCTACGAGCAGTACTTC.

The genes are TRBV9 and TRBJ2-7; the match to TRBD2 covers 8 bases. Germline-derived CDR1 and CDR2 are SGDLS and YYNGEE. This CDR3 spans 15 amino acids. After removal of 0 bases from V and 5 bases from J, the junction contained 7 bases not matched to a gene. The CDR3 bases are TGTGCCAGCAGCGTAGAACCAGCGGGAGAAGACGAGCAGTACTTC. Translation: CASSVEPAGEDEQYF.

The chain has TRBV7-9 and TRBJ2-6; possibly TRBD1 for D (7 bases). This CDR3 has 19 amino acids. Germline CDR1 and CDR2: SEHNR and FQNEAQ (reference sequence). The ends were cut back, 2 bases at V and 0 bases at J, with 17 bases in the middle. CDR3 residues: CASSLRVEGAASGANVLTF. CDR3 DNA: TGTGCCAGCAGCTTAAGGGTGGAGGGGGCCGCCTCTGGGGCCAACGTCCTGACTTTC.

The chain couples TRBV21-1 to TRBJ2-5; TRBD2 is taken as the D call from the table, unchecked against the DNA. TRBV21-1 is recorded as a pseudogene. This CDR3 comprises 16 residues. CDR3 sequence: CASSKAASGHQETQYF. CDR3 DNA sequence: TGTGCCAGCAGCAAAGCGGCTAGCGGGCATCAAGAGACCCAGTACTTC.

This chain joins TRBV2 and TRBJ1-5; a weak D match, TRBD1 (5 bases). This CDR3 contains 13 residues. V was shortened by 2 bases and J by 11 bases, with 13 bases between the two germline ends. Per the germline V gene, CDR1 is SNHLY and CDR2 is FYNNEI. The CDR3: CASSETAGLAQHF. CDR3 bases: TGTGCCAGCAGTGAAACGGCAGGGTTAGCCCAGCATTTT.

This clone was seen a single time. This rearrangement joins TRBV5-6 to TRBJ1-1, with D unclear. V lost 0 bases to trimming and J lost 5 bases, with 8 bases between them. The CDR3 extends over 13 amino acids. Germline CDR1 reads SGHDT; CDR2 reads YYEEEE. In nucleotides, the CDR3 is TGTGCCAGCAGCTTGGACGGGAGGACTGAAGCTTTCTTT. Protein: CASSLDGRTEAFF.

This clone is labeled as medium-sized. This rearrangement joins TRBV7-9 to TRBJ1-1; D is undetermined. Germline lookup yields CDR1 SEHNR and CDR2 FQNEAQ (reference sequence). V lost 1 base and J 1 base, leaving 4 bases between the germline ends. CDR3 length: 13 amino acids. The CDR3 protein is CASSLDRNTEAFF. The CDR3 bases are TGTGCCAGCAGCTTAGACAGGAACACTGAAGCTTTCTTT.

The V call is TRBV25-1, the J call TRBJ1-5, with 9 bases matching TRBD1. V shed 2 bases, J shed 7 bases, and the junction held 6 bases outside the gene matches. The CDR3 spans 15 residues. Germline-derived CDR1 and CDR2 are MGHDK and SYGVNS. The CDR3 region has the DNA TGTGCCAGCAGTGAAGGGACAGGGTCCACCCAGCCCCAGCATTTT. Protein product: CASSEGTGSTQPQHF. The whole variable domain, filled in from reference TRBV25-1 and TRBJ1-5, reads EADIYQTPRYLVIGTGKKITLECSQTMGHDKMYWYQQDPGMELHLIHYSYGVNSTEKGDLSSESTVSRIRTEHFPLTLESARPSHTSQYLCASSEGTGSTQPQHFGDGTRLSIL.

The chain employs TRBV13 and TRBJ1-4; TRBD1 matches 7 bases. The CDR3 contains 14 residues. Unmatched junction bases numbered 4, after V lost 3 bases and J lost 6 bases. CDR1 PRHDT and CDR2 FYEKMQ come from the germline V gene (reference sequence). CDR3 amino acids: CASSFYRGHEKLFF. CDR3 sequence (DNA): TGTGCCAGCAGCTTTTACAGGGGACATGAAAAACTGTTTTTT.

V gene TRBV28 combines with J gene TRBJ2-1; 7 bases match TRBD2. The CDR3 spans 14 residues. Losses at the gene ends were 8 bases for V and 3 bases for J; bases not matched to a gene: 7. From germline, CDR1 is MDHEN and CDR2 SYDVKM. The CDR3: CASGVAGDYNEQFF. The CDR3 DNA follows: TGTGCCAGCGGGGTGGCGGGAGACTACAATGAGCAGTTCTTC.

This clone was counted only a few times. Here the CDR3 DNA reads TGTGCCAGCAGCCCGGGACTTCCCACAGATACGCAGTATTTT. This encodes CASSPGLPTDTQYF. The chain has TRBV14 and TRBJ2-3; TRBD2 might be the D (6 bases). V was trimmed by 4 bases and J by 2 bases, leaving 10 bases between them. This CDR3 spans 14 amino acids. Germline values: CDR1 SGHDN, CDR2 FVKESK.

The chain has TRBV29-1 and TRBJ2-7, with 11 bases that match TRBD2. V was pared by 4 bases and J by 0 bases, with 2 bases of the junction left unmatched. Germline V gives CDR1 SQVTM, CDR2 ANQGSEA. The CDR3 is 14 amino acids. CDR3 nucleotides: TGCAGCGTTGTTGGACTAGCGGGCTCCTACGAGCAGTACTTC. As protein: CSVVGLAGSYEQYF.

V and J are TRBV5-1 and TRBJ2-7, with D perhaps TRBD2 (5 bases). V was pared by 0 bases and J by 3 bases, with 16 bases between. The CDR3 contains 16 residues. Germline values: CDR1 SGHRS, CDR2 YFSETQ. The CDR3 spells CASSLEGGSRYYEQYF. CDR3 nucleotide sequence: TGCGCCAGCAGCTTGGAGGGTGGGAGTCGCTACTACGAGCAGTACTTC.

The chain joins TRBV6-5 to TRBJ2-7; D is unclear. Trimming left V 5 bases short and J 4 bases short, with 15 bases between. Looked up from germline, CDR1 is MNHEY and CDR2 is SVGAGI. The length of the CDR3 is 14 residues. CDR3 in amino acids: CASSTPLDGYEQYF. The CDR3 nucleotides read TGTGCCAGCAGTACCCCCCTCGACGGGTACGAGCAGTACTTC.

The rearrangement links TRBV5-1 to TRBJ2-7; 7 nucleotides align to TRBD1. V was pared by 4 bases and J by 4 bases, with 5 bases of the junction left unmatched. CDR1 SGHRS and CDR2 YFSETQ come from the germline V gene. The CDR3 totals 13 residues. The DNA for the CDR3 is TGCGCCAGCAGCCCGGGACAGAATTACGAGCAGTACTTC. Translation gives CASSPGQNYEQYF.